A selection of T cell receptor beta chains follows, all from one sample in a study of control samples from healthy donors and cancer patients. Here immunoSEQ multiplex PCR was the method, and the copy in TCRdb shows in-frame clones only, minus some. The sample includes 99,000 or so clones, under 90% of them seen just once. Sequenced sample: blood. The receptors were gathered from a woman in her forties or fifties in good health. CDR3s include the opening cysteine and the closing phenylalanine or tryptophan. The D gene is left open where the match is weak. The size field is filled for only some rows; it gives once, few, many or a size class.

j_call clone_size d_call v_call cdr3_nt cdr3_aa
TRBJ1-6 . . TRBV6-5 TGTGCCAGCAGTTCTTCCGGGCTTTCACCCCTCCACTTT CASSSSGLSPLHF
TRBJ1-2 . . TRBV1 TGCACCAGCAGCCCTCCCCTCGAGTCGCCCGTTTATATAGATGGCTACACCTTC CTSSPPLESPVYIDGYTF
TRBJ1-6 . . TRBV9 TGTGCCAGCAGCGTAGGGTTGGGGGCTGGTTCACCCCTCCACTTT CASSVGLGAGSPLHF
TRBJ1-4 . . TRBV5-1 TGCGCCAGCAGCTTGGCTCAAGGTGGGGGGCCTGCAACTAATGAAAAACTGTTTTTT CASSLAQGGGPATNEKLFF
TRBJ1-2 . . TRBV9 TGTGCCAGCAGCGTAGAGGGGGGGCAGAGTAGTGGCTACACCTTC CASSVEGGQSSGYTF
TRBJ2-1 . . TRBV5-4 TGTGCCAGCCGGGCTTCGCGTTCCTACAATGAGCAGTTCTTC CASRASRSYNEQFF
TRBJ2-7 . TRBD2 TRBV27 TGTGCCAGCAGTCCTGGAACTAGCGTTAGTTCCTACGAGCAGTACTTC CASSPGTSVSSYEQYF
TRBJ1-6 . TRBD1 TRBV19 TGTGCCAGTAGTATGGGTAGGGGGCGACCCCAATCACCCCTCCACTTT CASSMGRGRPQSPLHF
TRBJ2-5 . TRBD2 TRBV7-2 TGTGCCAGCACGACCGGGACTAGCGGCCAAGAGACCCAGTACTTC CASTTGTSGQETQYF
TRBJ1-2 once . TRBV19 TGTGCCAGTAGTATAGATGGTAGGGGGATCGACGGCTACACCTTC CASSIDGRGIDGYTF
TRBJ1-2 . . TRBV6-5 TGTGCCAGCAGTTACGGGCAAGCTAACTATGGCTACACCTTC CASSYGQANYGYTF
TRBJ1-1 many . TRBV10-3 TGTGCCATCAGTGCTCTGAACACTGAAGCTTTCTTT CAISALNTEAFF
TRBJ1-4 once TRBD1 TRBV18 TGTGCCAGCTCCTTGGACAGGGGGCGATATGAAAAACTGTTTTTT CASSLDRGRYEKLFF
TRBJ2-5 . TRBD2 TRBV4-3 TGCGCCAGCAGCCAAGGAGCTAGCGGAGGAGAGACCCAGTACTTC CASSQGASGGETQYF
TRBJ1-2 . TRBD1 TRBV2 TGTGCCAGCAGTGAAGACCCGGGACAGGGATATGGCTACACCTTC CASSEDPGQGYGYTF
TRBJ2-7 . TRBD1 TRBV3-1/TRBV3-2 TGTGCCAGCAGCCAAGAGGGGACAGGGGGATCCTACGAGCAGTACTTC CASSQEGTGGSYEQYF
TRBJ1-1 . . TRBV20-1 TGCAGTGCTAGATCCGGACCCGAAGCTTTCTTT CSARSGPEAFF
TRBJ2-2 . . TRBV19 TGTGCCAGTAGTAGCTCTGGCGGGTCGAACACCGGGGAGCTGTTTTTT CASSSSGGSNTGELFF
TRBJ1-2 . . TRBV30 TGTGCCTGGAGTGTTCCGGGGCTATCTCTTCCTAGGGACTATGGCTACACCTTC CAWSVPGLSLPRDYGYTF
TRBJ2-6 . TRBD1 TRBV3-1/TRBV3-2 TGTGCCAGCAGCCAAATAACTATCCCAAGACAGGGGGCGTTGGGGGCCAACGTCCTGACTTTC CASSQITIPRQGALGANVLTF
TRBJ1-5 . TRBD1 TRBV28 TGTGCCAGCAGTAAGCCGGGACAGGGGGTGGTAGCCCAGCATTTT CASSKPGQGVVAQHF
TRBJ2-5 few TRBD2 TRBV29-1 TGCAGCGGCCTAGGGGGTAGCGGGAGGGCCCGAGAGACCCAGTACTTC CSGLGGSGRARETQYF
TRBJ1-3 . . TRBV30 TGTGCCTGGAGCGGCGGAAACACCATATATTTT CAWSGGNTIYF
TRBJ2-7 . TRBD1 TRBV23-1 TGCGCCAGCAGTCGACAGGGCCACGAGCAGTACTTC CASSRQGHEQYF
TRBJ1-4 . . TRBV9 TGTGCCAGCAGCGTAGAACAGGCGGAAGCAACTAATGAAAAACTGTTTTTT CASSVEQAEATNEKLFF
TRBJ1-5 . . TRBV5-4 TGTGCCAGCAGCTTGTCTGGCAATCAGCCCCAGCATTTT CASSLSGNQPQHF
TRBJ1-6 . TRBD1 TRBV4-3 TGCGCCAGCAGCCTCACCGGGACAGGGAGTTCACCCCTCCACTTT CASSLTGTGSSPLHF
TRBJ2-7 once TRBD1 TRBV5-1 TGCGCCAGCAGCCATCGACAGGGGGCCTCCTACGAGCAGTACTTC CASSHRQGASYEQYF
TRBJ1-5 . . TRBV18 TGTGCCAGCTCACCCAAACGGGACAGCAATCAGCCCCAGCATTTT CASSPKRDSNQPQHF
TRBJ2-5 . . TRBV28 TGTGCCAGCAGTTTAGAGGTACAAGAGACCCAGTACTTC CASSLEVQETQYF
TRBJ2-2 . . TRBV7-3 TGTGCCAGCAGCTTGGATGTGAACACCGGGGAGCTGTTTTTT CASSLDVNTGELFF
TRBJ1-4 . TRBD1 TRBV5-6 TGTGCCAGCAGCCACAAAGGGGGCAGGCGTGATGAAAAACTGTTTTTT CASSHKGGRRDEKLFF
TRBJ1-1 few . TRBV2 TGTGCCAGCAGACGACAGCTAATGAACACTGAAGCTTTCTTT CASRRQLMNTEAFF
TRBJ1-3 . . TRBV7-9 TGTGCCAGCAGCTTAGATCACCAAAACACCATATATTTT CASSLDHQNTIYF
TRBJ2-6 . TRBD1 TRBV2 TGTGCCAGCAAGAGGGACAGTTCAGTCTCTGGGGCCAACGTCCTGACTTTC CASKRDSSVSGANVLTF
TRBJ1-1 once . TRBV3-1/TRBV3-2 TGTGCCAGCAGCCAAGTTGACGAGACTGAAGCTTTCTTT CASSQVDETEAFF
TRBJ1-1 . TRBD1 TRBV20-1 TGCAGTGCTAGTTCCCCTGGGACAGGGCCTCACACTGAAGCTTTCTTT CSASSPGTGPHTEAFF
TRBJ1-4 . . TRBV29-1 TGCAGCGTGATAAACAGGGATTTTAATGAAAAACTGTTTTTT CSVINRDFNEKLFF
TRBJ2-1 few TRBD2 TRBV4-1 TGCGCCAGCAGCCAAGAAAGTAGCGGGGGTTCCTACAATGAGCAGTTCTTC CASSQESSGGSYNEQFF
TRBJ1-2 . TRBD1 TRBV15 TGTGCCACCCATGTCCCGGGACAGGGATCTAGCTACACCTTC CATHVPGQGSSYTF
TRBJ2-7 . . TRBV7-3 TGTGCCAGCAGCCCCCCTGGGGGTTACGAGCAGTACTTC CASSPPGGYEQYF
TRBJ1-5 . TRBD1 TRBV5-6 TGTGCCAGCAGCCCCTGGTTTGAGGGGACAGGATATAGCAATCAGCCCCAGCATTTT CASSPWFEGTGYSNQPQHF
TRBJ2-3 once . TRBV20-1 TGCAGTGCCCCTAGGGGAGATACGCAGTATTTT CSAPRGDTQYF
TRBJ1-2 . . TRBV11-1 TGTGCCAGCAGCTTACCTACAGGGACTGGCTACACCTTC CASSLPTGTGYTF
TRBJ1-1 few . TRBV5-1 TGCGCCAGCAGCGCCGGACAGAACACTGAAGCTTTCTTT CASSAGQNTEAFF
TRBJ1-1 . TRBD1 TRBV6-5 TGTGCCAGCAGGAAGGACAGGGTGAACACTGAAGCTTTCTTT CASRKDRVNTEAFF
TRBJ2-7 . TRBD1 TRBV11-3 TGTGCCAGCAGCTTCGGGACAGGGGACGAGCAGTACTTC CASSFGTGDEQYF
TRBJ1-1 . . TRBV4-2 TGTGCCAGCAGCCAAGAGCCCAGGGTGAACACTGAAGCTTTCTTT CASSQEPRVNTEAFF
TRBJ1-5 . . TRBV11-2 TGTGCCAGCAGCTTAAACCCCAGTCCCAATCAGCCCCAGCATTTT CASSLNPSPNQPQHF
TRBJ2-5 . TRBD2 TRBV7-2 TGTGCCAGCAGCTGGACTAGCGGGGCCCAAGAGACCCAGTACTTC CASSWTSGAQETQYF
TRBJ2-2 . . TRBV6-2/TRBV6-3 TGTGCCAGCATCCCCACCCGCGGACAGCCTTCGAACACCGGGGAGCTGTTTTTT CASIPTRGQPSNTGELFF
TRBJ1-1 . . TRBV15 TGTGCCACCAGCAATTTCCGGTCCAGGGGCCAGAACACTGAAGCTTTCTTT CATSNFRSRGQNTEAFF
TRBJ2-6 . TRBD1 TRBV19 TGTGCCAGTAGTCCCGACAGGGGCGCCAACGTCCTGACTTTC CASSPDRGANVLTF
TRBJ2-1 . TRBD2 TRBV7-3 TGTGCCAGCAGCTCCTCGGGGGGGCCCTACAATGAGCAGTTCTTC CASSSSGGPYNEQFF
TRBJ2-6 . . TRBV14 TGTGCCAGCAGCCCCTTCGCGGGCTCTGGGGCCAACGTCCTGACTTTC CASSPFAGSGANVLTF
TRBJ2-3 . TRBD1 TRBV24-1 TGTGCCACCAGTGGACAGGGAACAGATACGCAGTATTTT CATSGQGTDTQYF
TRBJ1-6 . TRBD1 TRBV4-1 TGCGCCAGCAGCCAAGAACAGGGGTACGGTAATTCACCCCTCCACTTT CASSQEQGYGNSPLHF
TRBJ2-3 few TRBD2 TRBV27 TGTGCCAGCAGTTTATCACGGTGGACTAGCGGGGGCACAGATACGCAGTATTTT CASSLSRWTSGGTDTQYF
TRBJ2-7 medium-sized TRBD1 TRBV7-7 TGTGCTAGCAGCTTAGGAAGACAGGGGGAGTACTTC CASSLGRQGEYF
TRBJ1-1 few TRBD1 TRBV5-1 TGCGCCAGCAGCTCCGGGACAGGGTGGTTCTTT CASSSGTGWFF